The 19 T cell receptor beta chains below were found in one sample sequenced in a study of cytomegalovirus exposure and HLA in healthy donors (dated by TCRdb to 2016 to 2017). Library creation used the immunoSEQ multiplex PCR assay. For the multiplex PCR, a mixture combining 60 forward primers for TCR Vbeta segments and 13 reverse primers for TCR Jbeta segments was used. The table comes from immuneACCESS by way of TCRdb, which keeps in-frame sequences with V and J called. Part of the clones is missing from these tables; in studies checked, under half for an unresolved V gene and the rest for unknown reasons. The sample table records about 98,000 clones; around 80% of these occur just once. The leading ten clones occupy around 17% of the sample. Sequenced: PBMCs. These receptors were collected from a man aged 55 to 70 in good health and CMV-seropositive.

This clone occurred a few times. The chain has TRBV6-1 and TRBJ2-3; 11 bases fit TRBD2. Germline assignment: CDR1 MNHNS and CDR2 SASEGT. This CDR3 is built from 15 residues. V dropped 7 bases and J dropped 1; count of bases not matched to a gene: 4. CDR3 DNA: TGTGCCAGCACTCAGACTAGCGGGGGCACAGATACGCAGTATTTT. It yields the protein CASTQTSGGTDTQYF.

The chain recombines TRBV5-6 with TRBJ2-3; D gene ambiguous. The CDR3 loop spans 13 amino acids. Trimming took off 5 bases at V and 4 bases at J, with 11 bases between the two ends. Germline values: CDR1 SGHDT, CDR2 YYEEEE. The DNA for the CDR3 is TGTGCCAGCAGGGTTCTCTCAGCAGATACGCAGTATTTT. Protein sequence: CASRVLSADTQYF.

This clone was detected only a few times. In DNA, the CDR3 is TGTGCCAGCAGTAGGGGGAACACTGAAGCTTTCTTT. Translating it yields CASSRGNTEAFF. The V call is TRBV25-1, the J call TRBJ1-1; possible D gene TRBD1, 5 bases. Trimming shortened V by 5 bases and J by 1 base, and 5 bases separated the two germline ends. This CDR3 has 12 residues. Germline CDR1 is MGHDK and CDR2 is SYGVNS.

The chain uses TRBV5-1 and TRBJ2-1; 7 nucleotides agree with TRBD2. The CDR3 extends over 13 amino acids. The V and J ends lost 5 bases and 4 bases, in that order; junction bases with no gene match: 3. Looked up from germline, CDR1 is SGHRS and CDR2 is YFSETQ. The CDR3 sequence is CASSAGVYNEQFF. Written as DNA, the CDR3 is TGCGCCAGCAGTGCGGGGGTATACAATGAGCAGTTCTTC.

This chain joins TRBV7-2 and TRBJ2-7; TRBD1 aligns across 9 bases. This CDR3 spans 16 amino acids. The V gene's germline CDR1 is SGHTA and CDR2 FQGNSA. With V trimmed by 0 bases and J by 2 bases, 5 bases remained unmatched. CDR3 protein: CASSLARGQGTYEQYF. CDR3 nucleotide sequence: TGTGCCAGCAGCTTAGCGCGGGGACAGGGAACCTACGAGCAGTACTTC.

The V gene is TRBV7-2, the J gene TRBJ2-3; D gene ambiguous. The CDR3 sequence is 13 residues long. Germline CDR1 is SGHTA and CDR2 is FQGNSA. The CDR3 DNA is TGTGCTGAGTCCCTCCGAGGCACAGATACGCAGTATTTT. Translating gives CAESLRGTDTQYF.

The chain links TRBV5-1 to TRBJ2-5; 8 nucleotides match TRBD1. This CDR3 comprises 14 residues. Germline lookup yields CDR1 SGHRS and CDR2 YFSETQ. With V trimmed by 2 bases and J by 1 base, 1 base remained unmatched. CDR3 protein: CASSFTGGQETQYF. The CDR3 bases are TGCGCCAGCAGCTTCACAGGGGGCCAAGAGACCCAGTACTTC.

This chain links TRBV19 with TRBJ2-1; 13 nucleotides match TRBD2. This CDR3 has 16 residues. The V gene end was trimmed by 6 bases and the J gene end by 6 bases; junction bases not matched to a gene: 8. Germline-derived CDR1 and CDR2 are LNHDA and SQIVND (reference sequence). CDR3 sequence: CASRPGLAGYVNEQFF. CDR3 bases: TGTGCCAGTAGACCGGGACTAGCGGGGTATGTCAATGAGCAGTTCTTC.

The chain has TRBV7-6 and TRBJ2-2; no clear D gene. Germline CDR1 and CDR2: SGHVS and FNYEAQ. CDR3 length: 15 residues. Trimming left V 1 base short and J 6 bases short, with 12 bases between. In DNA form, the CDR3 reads TGTGCCAGCAGCTTAGAAGCGATGCGCTCCGGGGAGCTGTTTTTT. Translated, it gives CASSLEAMRSGELFF.

CDR3 in amino acids: CASSQGSASGVYEQYF. CDR3 DNA sequence: TGTGCCAGCAGCCAAGGGTCGGCTAGCGGGGTCTACGAGCAGTACTTC. The chain joins TRBV4-2 to TRBJ2-7; 9 nucleotides align to TRBD2. Germline CDR1 is LGHNA and CDR2 is YNFKEQ. V was clipped by 1 base and J by 3 bases; unmatched bases: 7. The CDR3 spans 16 residues.

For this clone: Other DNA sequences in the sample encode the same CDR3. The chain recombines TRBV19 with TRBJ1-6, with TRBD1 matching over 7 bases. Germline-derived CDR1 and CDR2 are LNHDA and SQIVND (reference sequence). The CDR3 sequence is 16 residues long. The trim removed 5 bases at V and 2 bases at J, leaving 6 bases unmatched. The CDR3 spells CASSHRQGPYNSPLHF. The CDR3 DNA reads TGTGCCAGTAGTCACCGACAGGGACCCTATAATTCACCCCTCCACTTT.

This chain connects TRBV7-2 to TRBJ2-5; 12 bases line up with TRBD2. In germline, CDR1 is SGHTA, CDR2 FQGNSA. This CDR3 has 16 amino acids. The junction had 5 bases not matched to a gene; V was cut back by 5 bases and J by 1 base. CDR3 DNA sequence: TGTGCCAGCAGCCCCGGACTAGCGGGGTTCCAAGAGACCCAGTACTTC. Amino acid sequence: CASSPGLAGFQETQYF.

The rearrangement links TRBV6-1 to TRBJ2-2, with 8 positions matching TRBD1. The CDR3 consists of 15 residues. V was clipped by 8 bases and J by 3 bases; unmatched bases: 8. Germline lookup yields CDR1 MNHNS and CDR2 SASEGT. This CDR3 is CASPSDRVDTGELFF. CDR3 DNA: TGTGCCAGCCCATCGGACAGGGTCGACACCGGGGAGCTGTTTTTT.

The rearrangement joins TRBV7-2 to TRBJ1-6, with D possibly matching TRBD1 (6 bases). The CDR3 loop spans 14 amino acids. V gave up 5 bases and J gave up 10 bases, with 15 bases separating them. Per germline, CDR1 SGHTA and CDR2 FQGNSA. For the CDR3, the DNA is TGTGCCAGCAGCCCCGCCGGGGGGCCATCACCCCTCCACTTT. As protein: CASSPAGGPSPLHF.

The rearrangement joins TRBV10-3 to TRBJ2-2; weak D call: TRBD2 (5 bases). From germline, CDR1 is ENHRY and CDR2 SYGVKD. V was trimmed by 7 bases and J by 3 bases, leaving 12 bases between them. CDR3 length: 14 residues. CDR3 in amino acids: CAITGKFDTGELFF. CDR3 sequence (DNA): TGTGCCATCACCGGGAAGTTCGACACCGGGGAGCTGTTTTTT.

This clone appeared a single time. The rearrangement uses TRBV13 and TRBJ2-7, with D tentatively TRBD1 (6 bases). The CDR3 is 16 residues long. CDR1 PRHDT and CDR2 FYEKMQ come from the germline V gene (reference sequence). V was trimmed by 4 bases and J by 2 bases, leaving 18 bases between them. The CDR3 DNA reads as TGTGCCAGCAGCTCCCGAACAGGGAATAAACCCTACGAGCAGTACTTC. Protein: CASSSRTGNKPYEQYF.

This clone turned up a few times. The CDR3 sequence is CASSPNLSHGYTF. DNA of the CDR3: TGTGCCAGTAGTCCCAACTTGAGCCATGGCTACACCTTC. The chain joins TRBV19 to TRBJ1-2; D is uncertain. V shed 5 bases and J shed 6 bases, with 13 bases lying between them. CDR1 is LNHDA and CDR2 is SQIVND in the germline V gene (reference sequence). This CDR3 comprises 13 residues.

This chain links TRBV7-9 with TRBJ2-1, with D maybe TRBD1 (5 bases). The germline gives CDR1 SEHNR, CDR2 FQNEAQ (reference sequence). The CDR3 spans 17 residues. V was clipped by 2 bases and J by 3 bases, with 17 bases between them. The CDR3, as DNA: TGTGCCAGCAGCTTAAGTCCAGGGTCGCTAAACTACAATGAGCAGTTCTTC. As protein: CASSLSPGSLNYNEQFF.

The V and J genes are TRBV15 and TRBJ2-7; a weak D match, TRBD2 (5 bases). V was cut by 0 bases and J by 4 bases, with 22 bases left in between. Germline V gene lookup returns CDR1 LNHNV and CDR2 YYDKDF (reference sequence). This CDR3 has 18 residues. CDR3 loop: CATSRDLRLSRDRYEQYF. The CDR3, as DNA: TGTGCCACCAGCAGAGACTTACGGTTGTCCCGGGATAGGTACGAGCAGTACTTC.